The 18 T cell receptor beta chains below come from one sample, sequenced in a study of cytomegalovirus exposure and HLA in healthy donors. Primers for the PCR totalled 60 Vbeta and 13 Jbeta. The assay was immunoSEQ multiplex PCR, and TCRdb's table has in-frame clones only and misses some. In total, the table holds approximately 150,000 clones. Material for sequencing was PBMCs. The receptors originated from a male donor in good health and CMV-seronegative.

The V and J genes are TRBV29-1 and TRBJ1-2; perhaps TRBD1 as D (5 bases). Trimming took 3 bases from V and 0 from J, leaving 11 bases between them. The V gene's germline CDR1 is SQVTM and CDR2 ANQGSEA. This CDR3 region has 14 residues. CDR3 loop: CSVDRGDTNYGYTF. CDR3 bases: TGCAGCGTTGATCGGGGGGATACTAACTATGGCTACACCTTC. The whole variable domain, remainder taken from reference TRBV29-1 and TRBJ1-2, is SAVISQKPSRDICQRGTSLTIQCQVDSQVTMMFWYRQQPGQSLTLIATANQGSEATYESGFVIDKFPISRPNLTFSTLTVSNMSPEDSSIYLCSVDRGDTNYGYTFGSGTRLTVV.

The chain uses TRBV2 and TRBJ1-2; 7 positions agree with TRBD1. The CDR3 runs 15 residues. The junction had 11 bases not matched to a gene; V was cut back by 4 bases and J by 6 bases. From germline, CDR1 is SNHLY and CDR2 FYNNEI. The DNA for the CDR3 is TGTGCCAGCAGTGCGGCAAACGACAGGGTCGATGGCTACACCTTC. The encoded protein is CASSAANDRVDGYTF.

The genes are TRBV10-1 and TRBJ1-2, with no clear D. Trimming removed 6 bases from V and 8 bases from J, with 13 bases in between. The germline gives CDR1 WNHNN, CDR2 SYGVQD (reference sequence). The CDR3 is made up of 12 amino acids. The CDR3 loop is CASRTRFEGYTF. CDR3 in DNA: TGCGCCAGCAGGACAAGGTTCGAGGGCTACACCTTC.

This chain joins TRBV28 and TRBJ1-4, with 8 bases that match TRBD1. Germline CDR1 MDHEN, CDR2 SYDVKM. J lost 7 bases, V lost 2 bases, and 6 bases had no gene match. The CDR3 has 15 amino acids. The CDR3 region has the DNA TGTGCCAGCAGTTTAGGTCGAACAGGGGGTGAAAAACTGTTTTTT. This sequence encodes CASSLGRTGGEKLFF.

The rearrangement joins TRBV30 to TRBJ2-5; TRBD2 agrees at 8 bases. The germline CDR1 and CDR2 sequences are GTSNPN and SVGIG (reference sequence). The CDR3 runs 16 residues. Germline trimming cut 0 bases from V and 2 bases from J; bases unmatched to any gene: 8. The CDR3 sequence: CAWSVLAERQQETQYF. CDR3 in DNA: TGTGCCTGGAGTGTACTAGCGGAAAGACAACAAGAGACCCAGTACTTC. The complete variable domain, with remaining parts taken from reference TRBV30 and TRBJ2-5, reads SQTIHQWPATLVQPVGSPLSLECTVEGTSNPNLYWYRQAAGRGLQLLFYSVGIGQISSEVPQNLSASRPQDRQFILSSKKLLLSDSGFYLCAWSVLAERQQETQYFGPGTRLLVL.

The DNA of the CDR3 is TGTGCCAGCAGCCAGAGGACAATACAAGAGACCCAGTACTTC. Translation gives CASSQRTIQETQYF. The genes are TRBV7-2 and TRBJ2-5; a weak D match, TRBD1 (5 bases). Germline V gene sequence: CDR1 SGHTA, CDR2 FQGNSA. V lost 5 bases and J lost 2, with 12 bases in between. The CDR3 is 14 residues long.

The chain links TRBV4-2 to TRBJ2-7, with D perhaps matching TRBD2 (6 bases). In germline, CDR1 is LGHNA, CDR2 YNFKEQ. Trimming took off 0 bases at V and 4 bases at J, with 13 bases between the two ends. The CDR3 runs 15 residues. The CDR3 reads CASSQESGSPYEQYF. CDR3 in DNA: TGTGCCAGCAGCCAAGAGAGCGGGTCCCCGTACGAGCAGTACTTC.

As DNA, the CDR3 is TGTGCCTGCCGGAGGACAGGGGGCTTTGGGGCCAACGTCCTGACTTTC. This translates into CACRRTGGFGANVLTF. The chain links TRBV30 to TRBJ2-6; 11 bases line up with TRBD1. The V segment lost 6 bases and the J segment 3 bases; nucleotides outside the gene matches: 7. The CDR3 loop spans 16 amino acids. Germline-derived CDR1 and CDR2 are GTSNPN and SVGIG (reference sequence).

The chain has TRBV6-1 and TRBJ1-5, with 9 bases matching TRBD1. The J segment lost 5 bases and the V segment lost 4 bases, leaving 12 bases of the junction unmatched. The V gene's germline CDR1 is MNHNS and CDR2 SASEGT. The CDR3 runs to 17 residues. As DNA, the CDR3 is TGTGCCAGCAGTGTGGACAGGGGTACGGGTTGGGATCAGCCCCAGCATTTT. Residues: CASSVDRGTGWDQPQHF.

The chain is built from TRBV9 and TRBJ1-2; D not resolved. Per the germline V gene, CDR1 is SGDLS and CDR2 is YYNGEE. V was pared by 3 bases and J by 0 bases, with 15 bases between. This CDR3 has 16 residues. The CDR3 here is CASSDPIRSANYGYTF. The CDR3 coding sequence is TGTGCCAGCAGCGATCCCATCAGGTCAGCTAACTATGGCTACACCTTC.

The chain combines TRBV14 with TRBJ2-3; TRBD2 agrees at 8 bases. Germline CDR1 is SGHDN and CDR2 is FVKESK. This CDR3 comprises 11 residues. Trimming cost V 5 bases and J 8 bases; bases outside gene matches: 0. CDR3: CASSAGGTQYF. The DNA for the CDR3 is TGTGCCAGCAGCGCGGGGGGTACGCAGTATTTT.

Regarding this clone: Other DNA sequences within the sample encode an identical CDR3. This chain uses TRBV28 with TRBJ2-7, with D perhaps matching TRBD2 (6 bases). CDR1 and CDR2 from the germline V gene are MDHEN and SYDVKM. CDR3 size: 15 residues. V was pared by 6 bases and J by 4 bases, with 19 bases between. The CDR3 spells CASSFGGELVYEQYF. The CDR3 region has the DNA TGTGCCAGCAGCTTTGGAGGGGAGCTGGTATACGAGCAGTACTTC.

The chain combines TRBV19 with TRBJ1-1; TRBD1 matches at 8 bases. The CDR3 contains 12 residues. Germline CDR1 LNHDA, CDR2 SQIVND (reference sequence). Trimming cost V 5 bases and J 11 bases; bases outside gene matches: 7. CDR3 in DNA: TGTGCCAGTAGTGCCGGTGACAGGGGTGCTTTCTTT. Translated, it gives CASSAGDRGAFF.

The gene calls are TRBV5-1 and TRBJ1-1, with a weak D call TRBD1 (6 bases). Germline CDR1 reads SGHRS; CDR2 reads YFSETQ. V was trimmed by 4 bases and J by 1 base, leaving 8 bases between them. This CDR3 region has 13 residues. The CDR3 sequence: CASSAQGNTEAFF. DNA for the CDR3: TGCGCCAGCAGCGCACAGGGGAACACTGAAGCTTTCTTT. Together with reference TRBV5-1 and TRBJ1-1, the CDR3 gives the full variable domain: KAGVTQTPRYLIKTRGQQVTLSCSPISGHRSVSWYQQTPGQGLQFLFEYFSETQRNKGNFPGRFSGRQFSNSRSEMNVSTLELGDSALYLCASSAQGNTEAFFGQGTRLTVV.

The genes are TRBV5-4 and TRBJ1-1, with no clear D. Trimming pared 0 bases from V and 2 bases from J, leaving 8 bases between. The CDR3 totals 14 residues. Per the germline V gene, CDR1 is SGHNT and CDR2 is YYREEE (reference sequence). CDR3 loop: CASSLASVNTEAFF. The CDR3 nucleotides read TGTGCCAGCAGCTTGGCCAGCGTAAACACTGAAGCTTTCTTT. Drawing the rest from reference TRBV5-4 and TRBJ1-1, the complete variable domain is ETGVTQSPTHLIKTRGQQVTLRCSSQSGHNTVSWYQQALGQGPQFIFQYYREEENGRGNFPPRFSGLQFPNYSSELNVNALELDDSALYLCASSLASVNTEAFFGQGTRLTVV.

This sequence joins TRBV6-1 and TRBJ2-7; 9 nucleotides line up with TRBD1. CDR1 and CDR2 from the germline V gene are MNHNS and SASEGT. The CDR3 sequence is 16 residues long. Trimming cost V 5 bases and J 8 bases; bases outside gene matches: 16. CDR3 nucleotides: TGTGCCAGCAGTCAAGGGCCGGGACAGGGAGTAGGGCAGCAGTACTTC. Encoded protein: CASSQGPGQGVGQQYF.

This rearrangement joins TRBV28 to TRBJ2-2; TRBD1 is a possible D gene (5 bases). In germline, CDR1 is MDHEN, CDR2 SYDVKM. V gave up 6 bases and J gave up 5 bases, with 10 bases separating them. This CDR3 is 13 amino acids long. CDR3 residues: CASSLDSTGELFF. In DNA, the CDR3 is TGTGCCAGCAGCCTAGACAGTACCGGGGAGCTGTTTTTT.

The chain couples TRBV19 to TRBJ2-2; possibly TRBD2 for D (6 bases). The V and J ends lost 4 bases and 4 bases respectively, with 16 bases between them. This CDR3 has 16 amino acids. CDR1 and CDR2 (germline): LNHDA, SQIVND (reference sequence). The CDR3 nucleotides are TGTGCCAGTAGTACAGCAGGGCCCGGGGGCACCGGGGAGCTGTTTTTT. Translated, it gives CASSTAGPGGTGELFF.